Listed below are T cell receptor beta chains from one sample, sequenced in a study of beta chain features in type 1 diabetes. Profiled with immunoSEQ multiplex PCR; TCRdb holds only in-frame clones, not every one. The sample holds roughly 150,000 clones, around 8% seen once. The sequencing input was central memory CD4+ T cells from blood. The receptors here all came from a woman in her 40s with type 1 diabetes. Both conserved end residues are part of each CDR3. Each record gives: J gene, D gene, clone size, V gene, CDR3 protein, CDR3 DNA. A D gene is named only where the DNA matches it firmly. Some rows have no size entry. The others give once, few or many, or a class for an expanded clone.

>TRBJ1-5|-|few|TRBV7-9
CASSSQQNQPQHF
TGTGCCAGCAGCTCCCAACAAAATCAGCCCCAGCATTTT
>TRBJ2-7|-|many|TRBV18
CASSPGGYEQYF
TGTGCCAGCTCACCAGGGGGGTACGAGCAGTACTTC
>TRBJ1-5|-|-|TRBV19
CASTQGPNQPQHF
TGTGCCAGCACACAGGGACCCAATCAGCCCCAGCATTTT
>TRBJ1-1|-|few|TRBV7-9
CASSLSSGTPGGAFF
TGTGCCAGCAGCTTAAGTTCCGGGACGCCGGGAGGGGCTTTCTTT
>TRBJ2-7|-|few|TRBV7-8
CASSFQGSQAYEQYF
TGTGCCAGCAGCTTTCAGGGGTCTCAGGCCTACGAGCAGTACTTC
>TRBJ1-4|-|-|TRBV29-1
CSVERGSNEKLFF
TGCAGCGTTGAAAGAGGGAGTAATGAAAAACTGTTTTTT
>TRBJ2-7|TRBD1|-|TRBV5-1
CASSTGQVSYEQYF
TGCGCCAGCAGCACGGGACAGGTATCGTACGAGCAGTACTTC
>TRBJ2-7|-|-|TRBV6-5
CASSLDRSPYEQYF
TGTGCCAGCAGCCTTGATAGAAGCCCCTACGAGCAGTACTTC
>TRBJ2-7|-|many|TRBV29-1
CSGRDSTYEQYF
TGCAGCGGCCGGGACTCGACCTACGAGCAGTACTTC
>TRBJ1-1|-|-|TRBV28
CASSLGSRFAFF
TGTGCCAGCAGTCTCGGTTCCCGATTCGCTTTCTTT
>TRBJ1-2|-|few|TRBV4-1
CASSQDLRGGYTF
TGCGCCAGCAGCCAAGACTTAAGGGGTGGCTACACCTTC
>TRBJ1-1|-|-|TRBV14
CASSPIRRGMNTEAFF
TGTGCCAGCAGCCCTATACGACGGGGGATGAACACTGAAGCTTTCTTT
>TRBJ1-2|TRBD1|-|TRBV29-1
CSVETTGGSYGYTF
TGCAGCGTTGAAACGACAGGGGGTTCCTATGGCTACACCTTC
>TRBJ2-7|TRBD1|few|TRBV18
CASSPLTGQGTHEQYF
TGTGCCAGCTCACCCCTCACTGGACAGGGTACCCACGAGCAGTACTTC
>TRBJ2-1|TRBD2|-|TRBV5-1
CASSLGWVTSGGPKDEQFF
TGCGCCAGCAGCTTGGGATGGGTAACTAGCGGGGGGCCAAAGGATGAGCAGTTCTTC
>TRBJ1-5|-|-|TRBV15
CATSRAGEQPQHF
TGTGCCACCAGCAGAGCAGGGGAACAGCCCCAGCATTTT
>TRBJ1-2|-|-|TRBV30
CASDRDSSTDGYTF
TGTGCCTCCGACCGGGACTCCTCTACGGATGGCTACACCTTC
>TRBJ2-5|TRBD1|-|TRBV30
CAWAEGAGKTQYF
TGTGCCTGGGCAGAGGGGGCTGGGAAGACCCAGTACTTC
>TRBJ1-1|-|-|TRBV30
CAWTLGGARGFF
TGTGCCTGGACCCTTGGGGGGGCGCGAGGTTTCTTT
>TRBJ2-7|-|many|TRBV9
CASSGGPVGREQYF
TGTGCCAGCAGCGGGGGCCCGGTCGGTCGCGAGCAGTACTTC
>TRBJ1-5|-|-|TRBV7-2
CASSLGERQPQHF
TGTGCCAGCAGCTTAGGCGAACGTCAGCCCCAGCATTTT
>TRBJ2-7|TRBD1|few|TRBV28
CASSRQDRVGDEQYF
TGTGCCAGCAGCCGGCAAGACAGGGTAGGGGACGAGCAGTACTTC
>TRBJ2-7|TRBD1|few|TRBV6-6
CASRWDSQSYEQYF
TGTGCCAGCCGATGGGACAGTCAGTCCTACGAGCAGTACTTC
>TRBJ1-1|-|-|TRBV7-3
CASSLTLGSAEAFF
TGTGCCAGCAGCTTAACTCTGGGGAGCGCTGAAGCTTTCTTT
>TRBJ2-3|-|-|TRBV5-4
CASSWAQRTDTQYF
TGTGCCAGCAGCTGGGCCCAGCGCACAGATACGCAGTATTTT
>TRBJ1-2|TRBD1|-|TRBV7-3
CASSSQTGEGYTF
TGTGCCAGCAGCTCACAGACAGGGGAAGGCTACACCTTC
>TRBJ2-5|TRBD1|-|TRBV28
CASSSRTGRETQYF
TGTGCCAGCAGTTCCCGGACAGGCCGTGAGACCCAGTACTTC
>TRBJ1-5|-|few|TRBV2
CASSEARQGNQPQHF
TGTGCCAGCAGTGAAGCCCGACAGGGCAATCAGCCCCAGCATTTT
>TRBJ2-1|-|-|TRBV5-4
CASSPDRYNEQFF
TGTGCCAGCAGTCCGGACAGATACAATGAGCAGTTCTTC
>TRBJ1-1|-|few|TRBV27
CASSPLNSGIRNTEAFF
TGTGCCAGCAGCCCATTGAACTCGGGGATCCGTAACACTGAAGCTTTCTTT
>TRBJ1-2|-|few|TRBV13
CASSLTPAGGYTF
TGTGCCAGCAGCTTAACCCCGGCGGGCGGCTACACCTTC
>TRBJ1-1|-|few|TRBV5-1
CASKEATAMNTEAFF
TGCGCCAGCAAGGAGGCGACTGCGATGAACACTGAAGCTTTCTTT
>TRBJ1-1|TRBD1|few|TRBV2
CASRPGTVGEAFF
TGTGCCAGCAGACCCGGGACAGTCGGCGAAGCTTTCTTT
>TRBJ1-4|TRBD1|many|TRBV4-1
CASSPLQSGTGNEKLFF
TGCGCCAGCAGCCCCCTACAATCGGGGACAGGGAATGAAAAACTGTTTTTT
>TRBJ2-2|TRBD1|many|TRBV5-1
CASSLIVRQGAVGELFF
TGCGCCAGCAGCTTGATCGTGCGACAGGGGGCGGTCGGGGAGCTGTTTTTT
>TRBJ1-4|TRBD1|few|TRBV11-2
CASSLLGQHNEKLFF
TGTGCCAGCAGCTTACTGGGACAGCATAATGAAAAACTGTTTTTT
>TRBJ1-2|-|few|TRBV19
CASKPTGKYGYTF
TGTGCCAGTAAGCCCACAGGGAAGTATGGCTACACCTTC
>TRBJ1-1|TRBD1|few|TRBV5-6
CASSLQGNMNTEAFF
TGTGCCAGCAGCTTACAGGGGAACATGAACACTGAAGCTTTCTTT
>TRBJ2-1|-|-|TRBV6-6
CASRKQGESYNEQFF
TGTGCCAGCAGGAAACAGGGTGAATCCTACAATGAGCAGTTCTTC
>TRBJ2-2|TRBD1|-|TRBV7-7
CASSPRDRPTGELFF
TGTGCCAGCAGCCCTAGGGACAGGCCCACCGGGGAGCTGTTTTTT
>TRBJ2-7|TRBD2|few|TRBV14
CASSLSVRLAGSYEQYF
TGTGCCAGCAGCCTAAGCGTCCGACTAGCGGGCTCCTACGAGCAGTACTTC
>TRBJ1-2|-|few|TRBV5-4
CASSLDRVYDGYTF
TGTGCCAGCAGCTTGGACAGGGTATATGATGGCTACACCTTC
>TRBJ1-5|-|many|TRBV29-1
CSAREGDQPQHF
TGCAGCGCTAGGGAAGGGGATCAGCCCCAGCATTTT
>TRBJ1-5|-|-|TRBV4-3
CASSQEKGPNQPQHF
TGCGCCAGCAGCCAAGAAAAGGGGCCCAATCAGCCCCAGCATTTT
>TRBJ1-2|-|many|TRBV9
CASSVVEGSGYTF
TGTGCCAGCAGCGTAGTGGAGGGAAGTGGCTACACCTTC
>TRBJ2-7|-|few|TRBV6-6
CASSPPRDEQYF
TGTGCCAGCAGTCCCCCCCGGGATGAGCAGTACTTC
>TRBJ2-5|-|-|TRBV15
CATSRDPGFMETQYF
TGTGCCACCAGCAGAGATCCGGGGTTCATGGAGACCCAGTACTTC
>TRBJ1-5|TRBD1|few|TRBV29-1
CSVGQGDQPQHF
TGCAGCGTAGGACAGGGAGATCAGCCCCAGCATTTT